At least ten counts were recorded for the clone carrying this T cell receptor beta chain. What it recognizes is unknown. The V gene's germline CDR1 is MDHEN and CDR2 SYDVKM. The V gene end was trimmed by 6 bases and the J gene end by 8 bases; junction bases not matched to a gene: 9. This CDR3 contains 15 residues. The data originate from a study of T cells in Graves' hyperthyroidism and ophthalmopathy. Study conclusions and caveats: Progression to ophthalmopathy was predicted a median of roughly seven months early.

Amplified regions were TCR beta CDR3 sequences from RNA transcripts. The primer set for the first-round RT-PCR of the TCR CDR3 was HTBI. MiXCR, run by TCRdb on the multiplex PCR reads, gives a single entry per CDR3 protein. This sample carries a few hundred thousand distinct CDR3 sequences, 15% to 17% of them seen once, and the ten largest clones take 6.5% to 8%. The study defined stable Graves' hyperthyroidism as no ophthalmopathy progression within 18 months. PBMCs were sourced from approximately 9 ml fresh peripheral blood. The V call is TRBV28, the J call TRBJ1-6, with TRBD1 identical over 8 bases. Sequenced material: blood. This TCR was recovered from a woman aged 25 to 45 with Graves' hyperthyroidism. The CDR3 reads CASSLRTGMHSPLHF. The CDR3 DNA reads TGTGCCAGCAGCCTGAGGACAGGGATGCATTCACCCCTCCACTTT.